The rows below give T cell receptor beta chains drawn from one sample of a study of blood T cell repertoires in COVID-19. Assay: immunoSEQ multiplex PCR; the TCRdb copy retains only in-frame clones and omits some. The sample lists roughly 420,000 clones, roughly 90% occurring once. What was sequenced was PBMCs or T cells enriched from blood (not recorded which). The receptor source for this set is a young woman with acute COVID-19. The CDR3 runs from the conserved cysteine through the conserved F or W. The D gene is left open where the match is weak. Clone size is stated in some rows and not others, as once, few, many or a class when expanded.

v_call,d_call,j_call,clone_size,cdr3_nt,cdr3_aa
TRBV25-1,NA,TRBJ2-2,once,TGTGCCTCCAGGTGGCAGGGGGGAGGAGAGCTGTTTTTT,CASRWQGGGELFF
TRBV5-1,NA,TRBJ1-4,NA,TGCGCCAGCAGCTTGGATACTGGGAGGGGGGAAAAACTGTTTTTT,CASSLDTGRGEKLFF
TRBV7-9,NA,TRBJ1-5,NA,TGTGCCAGCAGCCTCGGAGGGGCTCAGCCCCAGCATTTT,CASSLGGAQPQHF
TRBV11-2,NA,TRBJ2-7,NA,TGTGCCAGCAGCCGCGGATCTGGAGTGCCTGGGCAGTACTTC,CASSRGSGVPGQYF
TRBV3-1/TRBV3-2,TRBD2,TRBJ2-2,NA,TGTGCCAGCAGCCAAGGCGGGGGGGCCGCCGGGGAGCTGTTTTTT,CASSQGGGAAGELFF
TRBV25-1,NA,TRBJ1-1,few,TGCGCCACCGGGTCGCGGCGTGGGACTGAAGCTTTCTTT,CATGSRRGTEAFF
TRBV6-1,NA,TRBJ2-1,NA,TGTGCCAGCAGTGCCAGACTCTCGACTCACTACAATGAGCAGTTCTTC,CASSARLSTHYNEQFF
TRBV5-1,TRBD1,TRBJ1-2,NA,TGCGCCAGCAGCTTGGGGACAGGGGGATATGGCTACACCTTC,CASSLGTGGYGYTF
TRBV6-5,TRBD1,TRBJ2-7,NA,TGTGCCAGCAGTCAACCGGGACAGGCTCCCTACGAGCAGTACTTC,CASSQPGQAPYEQYF
TRBV30,NA,TRBJ2-1,NA,TGTGCCTGGAGTTACACCTACAATGAGCAGTTCTTC,CAWSYTYNEQFF
TRBV6-5,NA,TRBJ1-1,NA,TGTGCCAGCAGTTTCACGGGGATGGTCCCCTTTGAAGCTTTCTTT,CASSFTGMVPFEAFF
TRBV29-1,NA,TRBJ1-2,NA,TGCAGCGTTCTACCAGCGCTTACTGGCTACACCTTC,CSVLPALTGYTF
TRBV11-2,TRBD1,TRBJ1-6,NA,TGTGCCAGCAGGCCGACAGGGGGGGATAATTCACCCCTCCACTTT,CASRPTGGDNSPLHF
TRBV3-1/TRBV3-2,NA,TRBJ2-5,NA,TGTGCCAGCAGCCCAGGGTCCTTACAAGAGACCCAGTACTTC,CASSPGSLQETQYF
TRBV30,NA,TRBJ1-5,NA,TGTGCCTGGAGGCAAGGTGGGGCCTATAGCAATCAGCCCCAGCATTTT,CAWRQGGAYSNQPQHF
TRBV19,TRBD1,TRBJ1-2,once,TGTGCCAGTACCATGGACAGGGGTTATGGCTACACCTTC,CASTMDRGYGYTF
TRBV3-1/TRBV3-2,TRBD1,TRBJ1-2,NA,TGTGCCAGCAGCCATCCGGGACAGTTCTATGGCTACACCTTC,CASSHPGQFYGYTF
TRBV28,NA,TRBJ1-2,NA,TGTGCCAGCAGTTTATCCCCTGGGACTTCGGGTGGCTACACCTTC,CASSLSPGTSGGYTF
TRBV29-1,NA,TRBJ1-5,NA,TGCAGCGTATCTAACAGGCAGAATCAGCCCCAGCATTTT,CSVSNRQNQPQHF
TRBV5-8,NA,TRBJ2-6,NA,TGTGCCAGCAGACGCGGATCTTCTGGGGCCAACGTCCTGACTTTC,CASRRGSSGANVLTF
TRBV5-1,NA,TRBJ2-1,NA,TGCGCCAGCAGGGAGAGTGGGAATGAGCAGTTCTTC,CASRESGNEQFF
TRBV5-5,TRBD1,TRBJ1-2,NA,TGTGCCAGCAGCTTGTATACAGGGGGAAGTGATGGCTACACCTTC,CASSLYTGGSDGYTF
TRBV9,TRBD1,TRBJ1-2,NA,TGTGCCAGCAGCGCGGGGACAGGCTTCTTCTATGGCTACACCTTC,CASSAGTGFFYGYTF
TRBV7-2,TRBD2,TRBJ2-7,NA,TGTGCCAGCAGCATAGAGGGACTAGCGGACTACGAGCAGTACTTC,CASSIEGLADYEQYF
TRBV28,TRBD1,TRBJ1-6,NA,TGTGCCAGCAGTTCCCTACAGGGGGCTAGGGATTCACCCCTCCACTTT,CASSSLQGARDSPLHF
TRBV18,TRBD1,TRBJ2-3,NA,TGTGCCAGCTCACCACCTTTCGACAGGGGGCAGGTAGATACGCAGTATTTT,CASSPPFDRGQVDTQYF
TRBV7-9,NA,TRBJ1-1,NA,TGTGCCAGCAGCTCGACAGACAACACTGAAGCTTTCTTT,CASSSTDNTEAFF
TRBV15,NA,TRBJ1-2,NA,TGTGCCACCAGCAGCCGCAGGGGAGATTATGGCTACACCTTC,CATSSRRGDYGYTF
TRBV5-1,NA,TRBJ2-7,NA,TGCGCCAGCAGCTGGGGGGCCTACGAGCAGTACTTC,CASSWGAYEQYF
TRBV24-1,NA,TRBJ2-2,NA,TGTGCCACCAGTGATGACGGGACCGGGGAGCTGTTTTTT,CATSDDGTGELFF
TRBV19,TRBD2,TRBJ2-5,NA,TGTGCCAGTAGTATCTCCTTGGTTTACAGCGGGGGGCCGGAGACCCAGTACTTC,CASSISLVYSGGPETQYF
TRBV7-3,NA,TRBJ2-5,NA,TGTGCCAGCAGCCTCGACGGGGAGACCCAGTACTTC,CASSLDGETQYF
TRBV20-1,NA,TRBJ2-7,NA,TGCAGTGCTAGACGGAGCTACGAGCAGTACTTC,CSARRSYEQYF
TRBV15,NA,TRBJ2-2,NA,TGTGCCACCAGCGGGCCGACCGGGGAGCTGTTTTTT,CATSGPTGELFF
TRBV7-9,TRBD1,TRBJ2-7,NA,TGTGCCAGCACTCAGGGGAGGGGACAGGGGGCCTACGAGCAGTACTTC,CASTQGRGQGAYEQYF
TRBV28,NA,TRBJ1-6,once,TGTGCCAGCAAGTACACCCTGAATTCACCCCTCCACTTT,CASKYTLNSPLHF
TRBV30,TRBD1,TRBJ1-4,NA,TGTGCCTACCGGGACAGTAATGAAAAACTGTTTTTT,CAYRDSNEKLFF
TRBV14,NA,TRBJ2-7,NA,TGTGCCAGCAGCCATGACAGTCTCTACGAGCAGTACTTC,CASSHDSLYEQYF
TRBV29-1,TRBD1,TRBJ1-2,NA,TGCAGCGTCGTGACAGGGAACTATGGCTACACCTTC,CSVVTGNYGYTF
TRBV4-2,TRBD1,TRBJ1-6,NA,TGTGCCAGCAGCCCGAGCGCCGGGACAGGGGATCCAGTTTCACCCCTCCACTTT,CASSPSAGTGDPVSPLHF
TRBV5-4,TRBD1,TRBJ2-5,NA,TGTGCCAGCAGCTGGCTTAAACAGGGGGCGGGAGAGACCCAGTACTTC,CASSWLKQGAGETQYF
TRBV27,NA,TRBJ1-5,NA,TGTGCCAGCAGTTTATCGGCAGGGTTAGCCCAGCCCCAGCATTTT,CASSLSAGLAQPQHF
TRBV19,NA,TRBJ1-6,NA,TGTGCCAGTAGTATATCAACAGAAGATAATTCACCCCTCCACTTT,CASSISTEDNSPLHF
TRBV24-1,TRBD2,TRBJ2-3,NA,TGTGCCACCAGTGATCCCGGGACTAGTTTAGATACGCAGTATTTT,CATSDPGTSLDTQYF
TRBV7-9,NA,TRBJ2-7,few,TGTGCCAGCAGCTTAGGGGGGACTCCCTACGAGCAGTACTTC,CASSLGGTPYEQYF